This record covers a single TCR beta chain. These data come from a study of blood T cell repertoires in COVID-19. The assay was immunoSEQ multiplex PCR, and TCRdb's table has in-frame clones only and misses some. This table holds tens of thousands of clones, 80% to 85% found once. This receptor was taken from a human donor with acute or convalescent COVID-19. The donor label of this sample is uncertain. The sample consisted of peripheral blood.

In nucleotides, the CDR3 is TGCGCCAGCAGCTTGGCGCCTGACAACAATGAGCAGTTCTTC. Its protein product is CASSLAPDNNEQFF. This rearrangement joins TRBV5-1 to TRBJ2-1, with D hard to call. Deletions cut 0 bases from V and 5 bases from J, with 9 bases between. The CDR3 totals 14 residues. Germline CDR1 and CDR2: SGHRS and YFSETQ.